The sequence of this TCR beta chain was determined in a study of blood T cell repertoires in COVID-19 (dated by TCRdb to about 2020). Background for the entire study: Samples covering the acute and convalescent phases of COVID-19 were provided by collaborators in the United States, Italy and Spain. The prospective study material was composed of cDNA or gDNA derived from T cells, B-cell-depleted T cells, or PBMCs. Subjects who had been exposed to COVID-19, were actively infected with it, or had recovered from it provided the deeply sampled blood TCRbeta repertoires that made up the dataset. A freely available public database, intended as a resource for researchers studying the immune response to SARS-CoV-2, is where the repertoires were released. Samples were obtained from the ongoing ImmuneRACE study (first 160 participants) and from about 1,300 subjects provided by 6 global collaborators. A de-identified subject ID, COVID-19 status, age in years and sex were almost always included in the sample metadata. Where available, HLA class I and class II types were taken from metadata supplied by the sample provider and were not determined by assay-based typing.

Per the germline V gene (reference sequence), SGHNT is the CDR1 and YYREEE is the CDR2. Including cysteine and phenylalanine, the CDR3 has 14 amino acids. CDR3 DNA is the only sequence kept; it has 42 bases, read in frame from the first base. Trimming takes 1 base off V and 5 bases off J; junction bases not matched to a gene: 5. The collaborating institutions used their own protocols to collect whole blood in K2EDTA tubes. For TCRbeta analysis, collaborators shipped samples in one of three forms: frozen whole blood, isolated PBMCs, or DNA extracted from either of those sample types. TCRbeta CDR3 regions were amplified from genomic DNA using the immunoSEQ Assay, a bias-controlled multiplex PCR. Processing in the source paper ran as follows. Nucleated cell counts per sample were estimated from amplification of reference gene primers within the assay. Sequence reads were collapsed and filtered to measure the absolute abundance of every unique TCRbeta CDR3 rearrangement. For each sample, productive Simpson clonality was calculated as the square root of Simpson's diversity index across productive rearrangements. Here the immuneACCESS table is served through TCRdb, limited to in-frame sequences with V and J called. Missing clones are a known gap in these copies; in checked studies unresolved V genes cover under half, and the rest lacks a known reason. That table gives V, J and clone size, and the DNA gave D and trimming. This sample lists 40,000 to 45,000 clones; 85% to 95% were detected once. The ten largest clones add up to 5% to 6% of the sample.

Details on this clone: Its recognized antigen is unknown. Per-base qualities were not stored, and no clone one base away is much larger.

Results the study describes overall, beyond this receptor: The amount of clinical and demographic metadata varied by source and participant and was provided uncurated.

This TCR was sampled from a human donor in a cohort sampled during active COVID-19. The sequenced material came from peripheral blood. The chain couples TRBV5-4 to TRBJ2-5, with TRBD2 matching 7 junction bases. The DNA is as follows: TGTGCCAGCAGCTTGTGGCGGGGAGGGGAGACCCAGTACTTC. Its amino acids are CASSLWRGGETQYF.